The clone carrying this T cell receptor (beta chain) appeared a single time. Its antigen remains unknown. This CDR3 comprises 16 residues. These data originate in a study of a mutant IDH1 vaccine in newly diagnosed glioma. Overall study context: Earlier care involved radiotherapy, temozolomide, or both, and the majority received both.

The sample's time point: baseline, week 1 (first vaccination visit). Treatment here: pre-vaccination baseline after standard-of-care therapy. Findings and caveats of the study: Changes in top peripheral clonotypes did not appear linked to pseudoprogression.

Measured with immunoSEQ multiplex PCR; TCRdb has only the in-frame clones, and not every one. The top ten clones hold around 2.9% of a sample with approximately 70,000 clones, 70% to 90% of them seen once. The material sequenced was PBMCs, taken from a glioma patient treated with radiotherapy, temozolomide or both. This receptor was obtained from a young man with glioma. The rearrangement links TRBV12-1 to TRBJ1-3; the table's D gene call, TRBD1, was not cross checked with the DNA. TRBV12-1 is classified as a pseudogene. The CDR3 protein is CASSSKDRASGNTIYF. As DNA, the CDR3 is TGTGCCAGCAGCTCCAAGGACAGGGCTTCTGGAAACACCATATATTTT.